One and the same sample provided the 25 T cell receptor beta chains below, sequenced in a study of Ad26.COV2.S vaccination and SARS-CoV-2 variants. Described treatment: some 19 received Ad26.COV2.S at low or high dose, single or two shots; 5 received placebo; per-sample allocation not given. Day 63 after the first vaccine or placebo injection was the time point for sampling. The repertoire was sequenced with immunoSEQ multiplex PCR; TCRdb's copy has only in-frame clones and lacks some. The table has hundreds of thousands of clones, roughly 90% seen once. The material sequenced was peripheral blood, taken in a trial of Ad26.COV2.S vaccine versus placebo. The receptors were sampled from a person aged 18 to 65 who received the Ad26.COV2.S COVID-19 vaccine or a placebo.

V usage is TRBV6-6 and J usage is TRBJ2-3, with 10 bases lining up with TRBD2. Trimming cost V 2 bases and J 2 bases; bases outside gene matches: 4. Germline V lookup: CDR1 MNHNY, CDR2 SVGAGI (reference sequence). This CDR3 is built from 16 residues. The CDR3 region is CASSYRTSGDTDTQYF. The DNA for the CDR3 is TGTGCCAGCAGTTACCGAACTAGCGGGGACACAGATACGCAGTATTTT.

The chain has TRBV19 and TRBJ2-5; 8 nucleotides line up with TRBD1. Germline CDR1 LNHDA, CDR2 SQIVND (reference sequence). The CDR3 loop spans 16 amino acids. With V trimmed by 2 bases and J by 0 bases, 5 bases remained unmatched. CDR3 nucleotides: TGTGCCAGTAGTATACGAACAGGGGGGTACCAAGAGACCCAGTACTTC. It specifies CASSIRTGGYQETQYF.

The chain is built from TRBV13 and TRBJ2-7; D is perhaps TRBD2 (6 bases). This CDR3 region has 15 residues. The V gene's germline CDR1 is PRHDT and CDR2 FYEKMQ (reference sequence). Between the trimmed V and J ends, which lost 5 bases and 1 base, there was a span of 15 bases. In nucleotides, the CDR3 is TGTGCCAGCAGCCGCTTAGGCGGAGGGTCCTACGAGCAGTACTTC. Translating gives CASSRLGGGSYEQYF. The full variable domain, in which reference TRBV13 and TRBJ2-7 provide the parts outside the CDR3, is AAGVIQSPRHLIKEKRETATLKCYPIPRHDTVYWYQQGPGQDPQFLISFYEKMQSDKGSIPDRFSAQQFSDYHSELNMSSLELGDSALYFCASSRLGGGSYEQYFGPGTRLTVT.

This clone was recorded once. The chain joins TRBV7-9 to TRBJ2-5; TRBD1 is a possible D gene (6 bases). Trimming took 5 bases from V and 4 from J, leaving 14 bases between them. Germline CDR1 is SEHNR and CDR2 is FQNEAQ (reference sequence). The CDR3 has 14 amino acids. The CDR3 sequence is CASSDTGMGETQYF. The CDR3 DNA is TGTGCCAGCAGCGATACAGGGATGGGAGAGACCCAGTACTTC.

The gene calls are TRBV4-3 and TRBJ1-2; 7 positions match TRBD1. The CDR3 has 16 residues. V was clipped by 2 bases and J by 0 bases; unmatched bases: 6. CDR1 LGHNA and CDR2 YSLEER come from the germline V gene. CDR3 DNA: TGCGCCAGCAGCCAATTTAGGACAGGAGCTAACTATGGCTACACCTTC. It codes for CASSQFRTGANYGYTF.

V gene TRBV5-4 combines with J gene TRBJ1-1; the D is unclear. The CDR3 is 13 residues long. V lost 0 bases and J 1 base, leaving 4 bases between the germline ends. Per germline, CDR1 SGHNT and CDR2 YYREEE (reference sequence). CDR3 residues: CASSLGRNTEAFF. For the CDR3, the DNA is TGTGCCAGCAGCTTGGGGAGGAACACTGAAGCTTTCTTT.

The chain employs TRBV9 and TRBJ2-7; D might be TRBD1 or TRBD2, each matching 6 bases. CDR1 and CDR2 (germline): SGDLS, YYNGEE. Deletions cut 0 bases from V and 5 bases from J, with 12 bases between. The CDR3 runs 14 residues. Here the CDR3 DNA reads TGTGCCAGCAGCGTAGAAGGGGGGCAGGACGAGCAGTACTTC. It codes for CASSVEGGQDEQYF. Together with reference TRBV9 and TRBJ2-7, the CDR3 gives the full variable domain: DSGVTQTPKHLITATGQRVTLRCSPRSGDLSVYWYQQSLDQGLQFLIQYYNGEERAKGNILERFSAQQFPDLHSELNLSSLELGDSALYFCASSVEGGQDEQYFGPGTRLTVT.

The chain is built from TRBV5-6 and TRBJ2-1; D gene ambiguous. Trimming took off 0 bases at V and 9 bases at J, with 7 bases between the two ends. CDR1 SGHDT and CDR2 YYEEEE come from the germline V gene. This CDR3 has 12 amino acids. The CDR3 spells CASSLVQTEQFF. The CDR3 DNA is TGTGCCAGCAGCTTGGTTCAGACTGAGCAGTTCTTC.

The V gene is TRBV18, the J gene TRBJ1-5, with a weak D call TRBD1 (5 bases). V dropped 3 bases and J dropped 4 bases, with 10 bases sitting between them. Germline loops: CDR1 KGHSH, CDR2 LQKENI. This CDR3 contains 14 residues. CDR3 DNA: TGTGCCAGCTCACCCGGGGGGGTGAATCAGCCCCAGCATTTT. Its protein is CASSPGGVNQPQHF.

V usage is TRBV4-1 and J usage is TRBJ2-7, with D unresolved. This CDR3 region has 13 residues. Germline V gene data show CDR1 as MGHRA and CDR2 as YSYEKL. V was trimmed by 2 bases and J by 0 bases, leaving 5 bases between them. CDR3 in DNA: TGCGCCAGCAGCCAAACAGACTCCTACGAGCAGTACTTC. Protein: CASSQTDSYEQYF.

The rearrangement links TRBV5-1 to TRBJ1-5, with 7 bases identical to TRBD1. The length of the CDR3 is 17 residues. The V segment lost 6 bases and the J segment 4 bases; nucleotides outside the gene matches: 16. From germline, CDR1 is SGHRS and CDR2 YFSETQ. The CDR3 DNA reads as TGCGCCAGCAAGCGTACAGGGGCCGACCCGATGAATCAGCCCCAGCATTTT. This codes for CASKRTGADPMNQPQHF.

This clone has a single count. This chain connects TRBV4-3 to TRBJ2-7, with D unresolved. V was pared by 0 bases and J by 2 bases, with 11 bases between. The CDR3 contains 15 residues. CDR1 and CDR2 from the germline V gene are LGHNA and YSLEER. The CDR3 reads CASSQDLPGAYEQYF. The CDR3 DNA sequence: TGCGCCAGCAGCCAAGATCTCCCCGGTGCCTACGAGCAGTACTTC.

This rearrangement joins TRBV4-1 to TRBJ1-2; D gene uncertain. Deletions cut 3 bases from V and 1 base from J, with 6 bases between. This CDR3 comprises 13 residues. Germline assignment: CDR1 MGHRA and CDR2 YSYEKL. The CDR3 region has the DNA TGCGCCAGCAGCCATGACCGTAACTATGGCTACACCTTC. This sequence encodes CASSHDRNYGYTF.

The rearrangement joins TRBV7-2 to TRBJ1-4; D unresolved. CDR1 and CDR2 from the germline V gene are SGHTA and FQGNSA. The CDR3 length is 14 residues. The V and J ends lost 1 base and 8 bases respectively, with 11 bases between them. The chain's CDR3 is CASSLGGRKEKLFF. DNA for the CDR3: TGTGCCAGCAGCTTAGGAGGCAGGAAAGAAAAACTGTTTTTT.

The chain links TRBV6-5 to TRBJ1-3; D ambiguous. The germline CDR1 and CDR2 sequences are MNHEY and SVGAGI. V lost 4 bases and J lost 0, with 10 bases in between. The CDR3 contains 15 residues. CDR3 coding DNA: TGTGCCAGCAGTTCACTAGCCCACTCTGGAAACACCATATATTTT. Its protein is CASSSLAHSGNTIYF.

The CDR3, as DNA: TGTGCCACCAGTGACGGACGGGGGGGTAATGGGGAGACCCAGTACTTC. Translating it yields CATSDGRGGNGETQYF. This chain connects TRBV24-1 to TRBJ2-5; 8 bases are shared with TRBD2. In germline, CDR1 is KGHDR, CDR2 SFDVKD. The CDR3 runs to 16 residues. V lost 4 bases to trimming and J lost 5 bases; unmatched junction nucleotides: 11.

This clone was detected only once. The rearrangement uses TRBV30 and TRBJ1-1, with D perhaps matching TRBD1 (5 bases). V was clipped by 1 base and J by 11 bases, with 23 bases between them. CDR3 length: 15 residues. Germline V lookup: CDR1 GTSNPN, CDR2 SVGIG (reference sequence). The CDR3 reads CAWSAPRREELGAFF. The CDR3 nucleotides are TGTGCCTGGAGTGCCCCCCGCAGGGAAGAGCTGGGGGCTTTCTTT.

The rearrangement uses TRBV18 and TRBJ2-1, with a tentative D call TRBD2 (6 bases). CDR1 is KGHSH, CDR2 LQKENI, per germline. This CDR3 has 14 amino acids. Trimming removed 6 bases at V and 5 bases at J, with 14 bases between. Written as DNA, the CDR3 is TGTGCCAGCTCGCAGTCCGGGAGTAACAATGAGCAGTTCTTC. Translated, it gives CASSQSGSNNEQFF.

The V and J genes are TRBV27 and TRBJ1-2; D is possibly TRBD1 (6 bases). V shed 4 bases and J shed 4 bases, with 13 bases lying between them. This CDR3 is 14 amino acids long. Looked up from germline, CDR1 is MNHEY and CDR2 is SMNVEV (reference sequence). The chain's CDR3 is CASSSITGPYGYTF. DNA of the CDR3: TGTGCCAGCAGTTCGATTACAGGGCCCTATGGCTACACCTTC.

This chain connects TRBV6-5 to TRBJ2-2, with D uncertain. The CDR3 is 13 residues long. Germline assignment: CDR1 MNHEY and CDR2 SVGAGI. Trimming took 5 bases from V and 1 from J, leaving 5 bases between them. CDR3 amino acids: CASSPGNTGELFF. In DNA form, the CDR3 reads TGTGCCAGCAGTCCAGGGAACACCGGGGAGCTGTTTTTT.

The J gene is TRBJ1-1, the V gene TRBV2; 9 positions agree with TRBD1. Germline-derived CDR1 and CDR2 are SNHLY and FYNNEI. Trimming took 5 bases from V and 2 from J; bases not matched to a gene: 3. This CDR3 has 14 residues. The DNA of the CDR3 is TGTGCCAGCAGTCGGGACAGGGCAAACACTGAAGCTTTCTTT. Translated, it gives CASSRDRANTEAFF.

The V call is TRBV12-3 or TRBV12-4, the J call TRBJ2-7, with D perhaps matching TRBD2 (6 bases). Trimming took off 2 bases at V and 5 bases at J, with 7 bases between the two ends. CDR3 length equals 12 residues. The CDR3 sequence: CASSLPSDEQYF. CDR3 bases: TGTGCCAGCAGTTTACCTAGCGACGAGCAGTACTTC.

On this clone itself: Compared with germline, one end of the junction differs, possibly owing to a read error. The V call is TRBV7-7, the J call TRBJ2-3, with 8 bases lining up with TRBD2. Germline lookup yields CDR1 SSHAT and CDR2 FNYEAQ (reference sequence). The CDR3 loop spans 15 amino acids. The chain's CDR3 is CASSRSGGGADTQYF. The CDR3 bases are TGTGCTAGCAGCCGATCGGGGGGGGGCGCAGATACGCAGTATTTT.

There are a few counts of this clone. CDR3 region: CASSLDSGTPYEQYF. CDR3 DNA sequence: TGTGCCAGCAGCTTAGACAGCGGGACTCCCTACGAGCAGTACTTC. This chain joins TRBV7-2 and TRBJ2-7; 7 nucleotides match TRBD2. The V and J ends lost 1 base and 2 bases, in that order; junction bases with no gene match: 5. The CDR3 length is 15 residues. CDR1 and CDR2 (germline): SGHTA, FQGNSA.

The chain has TRBV5-1 and TRBJ1-2, with 7 nucleotides matching TRBD1. The CDR3 runs 15 residues. From germline, CDR1 is SGHRS and CDR2 YFSETQ. J lost 1 base, V lost 4 bases, and 7 bases had no gene match. The DNA for the CDR3 is TGCGCCAGCAGCCCTGGGACAGTGGGTAACTATGGCTACACCTTC. Residues: CASSPGTVGNYGYTF.